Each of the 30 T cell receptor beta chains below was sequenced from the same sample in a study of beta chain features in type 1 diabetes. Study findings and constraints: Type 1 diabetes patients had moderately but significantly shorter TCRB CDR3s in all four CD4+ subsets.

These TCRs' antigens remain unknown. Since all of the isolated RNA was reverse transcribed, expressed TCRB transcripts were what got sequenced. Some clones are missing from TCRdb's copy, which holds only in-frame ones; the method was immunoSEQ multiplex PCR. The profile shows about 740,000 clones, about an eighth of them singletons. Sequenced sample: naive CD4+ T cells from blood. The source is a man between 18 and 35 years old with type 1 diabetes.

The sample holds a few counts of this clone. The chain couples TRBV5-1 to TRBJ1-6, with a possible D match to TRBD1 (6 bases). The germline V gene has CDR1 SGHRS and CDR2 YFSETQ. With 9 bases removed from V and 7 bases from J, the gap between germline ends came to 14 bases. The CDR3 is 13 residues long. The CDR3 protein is CATRGERNSPLHF. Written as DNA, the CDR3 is TGCGCCACCAGGGGTGAGCGGAATTCACCCCTCCACTTT. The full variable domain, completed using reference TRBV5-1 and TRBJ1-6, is KAGVTQTPRYLIKTRGQQVTLSCSPISGHRSVSWYQQTPGQGLQFLFEYFSETQRNKGNFPGRFSGRQFSNSRSEMNVSTLELGDSALYLCATRGERNSPLHFGNGTRLTVT.

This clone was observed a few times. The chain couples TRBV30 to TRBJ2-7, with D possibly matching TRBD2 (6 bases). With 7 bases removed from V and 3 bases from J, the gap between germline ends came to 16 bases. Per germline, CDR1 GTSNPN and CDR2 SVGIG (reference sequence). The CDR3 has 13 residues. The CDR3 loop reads CASARERLYEQYF. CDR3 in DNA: TGTGCCTCCGCCCGGGAGAGACTCTACGAGCAGTACTTC. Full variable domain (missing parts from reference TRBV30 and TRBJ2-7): SQTIHQWPATLVQPVGSPLSLECTVEGTSNPNLYWYRQAAGRGLQLLFYSVGIGQISSEVPQNLSASRPQDRQFILSSKKLLLSDSGFYLCASARERLYEQYFGPGTRLTVT.

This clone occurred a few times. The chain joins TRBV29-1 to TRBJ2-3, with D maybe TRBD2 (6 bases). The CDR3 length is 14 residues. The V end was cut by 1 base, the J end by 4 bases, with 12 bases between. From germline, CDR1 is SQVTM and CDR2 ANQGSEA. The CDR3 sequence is CSVEGGWEADTQYF. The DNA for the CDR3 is TGCAGCGTTGAAGGGGGGTGGGAGGCAGATACGCAGTATTTT.

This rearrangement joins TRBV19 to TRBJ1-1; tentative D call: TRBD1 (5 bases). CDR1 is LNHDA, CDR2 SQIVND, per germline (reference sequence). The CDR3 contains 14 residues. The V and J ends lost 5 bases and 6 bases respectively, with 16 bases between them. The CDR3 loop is CASSEIQERAEAFF. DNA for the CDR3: TGTGCCAGTAGTGAAATACAGGAGAGAGCTGAAGCTTTCTTT. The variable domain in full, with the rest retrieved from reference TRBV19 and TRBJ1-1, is DGGITQSPKYLFRKEGQNVTLSCEQNLNHDAMYWYRQDPGQGLRLIYYSQIVNDFQKGDIAEGYSVSREKKESFPLTVTSAQKNPTAFYLCASSEIQERAEAFFGQGTRLTVV.

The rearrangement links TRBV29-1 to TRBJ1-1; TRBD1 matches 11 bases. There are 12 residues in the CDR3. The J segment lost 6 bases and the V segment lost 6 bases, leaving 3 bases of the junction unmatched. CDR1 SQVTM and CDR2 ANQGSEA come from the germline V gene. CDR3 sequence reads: CSVGTGGSEAFF. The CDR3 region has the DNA TGCAGCGTGGGGACAGGGGGATCTGAAGCTTTCTTT.

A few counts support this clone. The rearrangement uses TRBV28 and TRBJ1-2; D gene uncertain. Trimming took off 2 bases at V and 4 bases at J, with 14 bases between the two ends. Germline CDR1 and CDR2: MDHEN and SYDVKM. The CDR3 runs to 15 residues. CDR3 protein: CASSLESRSRYGYTF. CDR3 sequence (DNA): TGTGCCAGCAGTTTAGAATCCAGGTCTCGCTATGGCTACACCTTC.

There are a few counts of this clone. CDR3: CASSQVSLGGYTF. DNA of the CDR3: TGTGCCAGCAGCCAAGTATCCCTCGGTGGCTACACCTTC. This sequence joins TRBV14 and TRBJ1-2; no definite D call. The V gene lost 1 base and the J gene lost 7 bases, with 10 bases spanning the gap. This CDR3 region has 13 residues. Germline CDR1 SGHDN, CDR2 FVKESK. Looking up the rest from reference TRBV14 and TRBJ1-2 gives the full variable domain: EAGVTQFPSHSVIEKGQTVTLRCDPISGHDNLYWYRRVMGKEIKFLLHFVKESKQDESGMPNNRFLAERTGGTYSTLKVQPAELEDSGVYFCASSQVSLGGYTFGSGTRLTVV.

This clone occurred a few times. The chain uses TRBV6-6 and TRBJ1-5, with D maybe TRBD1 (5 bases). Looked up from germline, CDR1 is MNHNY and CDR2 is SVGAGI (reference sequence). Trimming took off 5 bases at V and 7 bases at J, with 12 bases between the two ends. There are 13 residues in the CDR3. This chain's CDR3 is CASSLQAGQPQHF. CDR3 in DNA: TGTGCCAGCAGTCTACAGGCGGGGCAGCCCCAGCATTTT.

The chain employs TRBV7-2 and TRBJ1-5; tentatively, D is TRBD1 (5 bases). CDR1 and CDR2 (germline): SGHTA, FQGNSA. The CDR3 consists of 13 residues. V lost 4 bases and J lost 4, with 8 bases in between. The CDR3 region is CASSSTVNQPQHF. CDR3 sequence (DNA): TGTGCCAGCAGCTCGACAGTTAATCAGCCCCAGCATTTT.

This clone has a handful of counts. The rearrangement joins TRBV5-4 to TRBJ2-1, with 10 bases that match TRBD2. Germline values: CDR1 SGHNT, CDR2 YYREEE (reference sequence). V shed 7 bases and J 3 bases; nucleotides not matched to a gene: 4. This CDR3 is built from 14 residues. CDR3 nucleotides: TGTGCCAGCGGTCTAGCGGGGGACTACAATGAGCAGTTCTTC. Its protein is CASGLAGDYNEQFF.

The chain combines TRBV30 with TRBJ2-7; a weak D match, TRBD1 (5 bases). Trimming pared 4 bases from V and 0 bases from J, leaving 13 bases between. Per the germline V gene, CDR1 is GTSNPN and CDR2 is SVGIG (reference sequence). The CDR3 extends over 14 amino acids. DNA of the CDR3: TGTGCCTGGATGAGACAGACTTTCTCCTACGAGCAGTACTTC. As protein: CAWMRQTFSYEQYF. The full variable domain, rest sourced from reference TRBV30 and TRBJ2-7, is SQTIHQWPATLVQPVGSPLSLECTVEGTSNPNLYWYRQAAGRGLQLLFYSVGIGQISSEVPQNLSASRPQDRQFILSSKKLLLSDSGFYLCAWMRQTFSYEQYFGPGTRLTVT.

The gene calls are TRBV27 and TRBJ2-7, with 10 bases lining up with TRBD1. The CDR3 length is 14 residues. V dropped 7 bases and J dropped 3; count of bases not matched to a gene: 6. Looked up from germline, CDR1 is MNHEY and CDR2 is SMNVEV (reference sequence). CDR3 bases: TGTGCCAGCACCAAGACAGGGGGCTTCTACGAGCAGTACTTC. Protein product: CASTKTGGFYEQYF.

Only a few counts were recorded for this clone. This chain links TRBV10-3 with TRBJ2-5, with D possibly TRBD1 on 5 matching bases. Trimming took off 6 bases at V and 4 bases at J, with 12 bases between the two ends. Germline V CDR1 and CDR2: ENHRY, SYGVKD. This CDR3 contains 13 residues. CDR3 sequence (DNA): TGTGCCATCAGCCAGGGATGGGGAGAGACCCAGTACTTC. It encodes CAISQGWGETQYF.

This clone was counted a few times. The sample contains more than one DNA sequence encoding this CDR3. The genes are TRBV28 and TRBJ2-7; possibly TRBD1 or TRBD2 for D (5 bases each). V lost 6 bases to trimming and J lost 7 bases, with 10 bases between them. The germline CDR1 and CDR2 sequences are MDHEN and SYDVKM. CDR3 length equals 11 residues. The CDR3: CASSPWGEQYF. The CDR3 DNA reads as TGTGCCAGCAGCCCCTGGGGGGAGCAGTACTTC.

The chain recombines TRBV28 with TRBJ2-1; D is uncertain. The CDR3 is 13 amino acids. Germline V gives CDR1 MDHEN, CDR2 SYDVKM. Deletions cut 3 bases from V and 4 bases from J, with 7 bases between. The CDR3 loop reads CASSLDAYNEQFF. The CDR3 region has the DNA TGTGCCAGCAGTTTGGACGCGTACAATGAGCAGTTCTTC.

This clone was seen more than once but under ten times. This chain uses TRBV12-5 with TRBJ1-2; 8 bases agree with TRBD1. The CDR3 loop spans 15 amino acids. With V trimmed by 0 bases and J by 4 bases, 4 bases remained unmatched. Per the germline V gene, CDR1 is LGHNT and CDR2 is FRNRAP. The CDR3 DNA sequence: TGTGCTAGTGGTTTGGTACAGGACAGGGCCTATGGCTACACCTTC. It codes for CASGLVQDRAYGYTF. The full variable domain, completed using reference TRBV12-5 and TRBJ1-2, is DARVTQTPRHKVTEMGQEVTMRCQPILGHNTVFWYRQTMMQGLELLAYFRNRAPLDDSGMPKDRFSAEMPDATLATLKIQPSEPRDSAVYFCASGLVQDRAYGYTFGSGTRLTVV.

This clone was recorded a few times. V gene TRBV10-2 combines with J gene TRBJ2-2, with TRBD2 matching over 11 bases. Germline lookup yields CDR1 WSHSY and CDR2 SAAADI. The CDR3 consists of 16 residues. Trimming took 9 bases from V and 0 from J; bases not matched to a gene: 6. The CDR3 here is CASLGTSGPNTGELFF. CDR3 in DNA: TGCGCCAGTCTCGGGACTAGCGGACCGAACACCGGGGAGCTGTTTTTT.

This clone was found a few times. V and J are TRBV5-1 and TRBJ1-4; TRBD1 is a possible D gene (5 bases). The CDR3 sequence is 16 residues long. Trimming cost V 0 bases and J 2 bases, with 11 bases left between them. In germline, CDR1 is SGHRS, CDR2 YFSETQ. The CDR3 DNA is TGCGCCAGCAGCTTGGAACCGGGACGGACTAATGAAAAACTGTTTTTT. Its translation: CASSLEPGRTNEKLFF.

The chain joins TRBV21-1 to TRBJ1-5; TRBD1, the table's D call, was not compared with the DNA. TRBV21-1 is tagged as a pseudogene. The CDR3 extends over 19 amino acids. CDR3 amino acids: CASSKVRRQVFPGHQPQHF. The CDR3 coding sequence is TGTGCCAGCAGCAAAGTTAGGAGACAGGTCTTCCCGGGGCATCAGCCCCAGCATTTT.

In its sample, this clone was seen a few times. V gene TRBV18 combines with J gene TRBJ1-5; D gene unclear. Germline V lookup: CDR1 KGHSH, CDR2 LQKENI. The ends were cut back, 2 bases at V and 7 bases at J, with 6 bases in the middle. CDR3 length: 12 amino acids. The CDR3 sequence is CASSPNGQPQHF. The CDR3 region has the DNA TGTGCCAGCTCACCAAACGGGCAGCCCCAGCATTTT.

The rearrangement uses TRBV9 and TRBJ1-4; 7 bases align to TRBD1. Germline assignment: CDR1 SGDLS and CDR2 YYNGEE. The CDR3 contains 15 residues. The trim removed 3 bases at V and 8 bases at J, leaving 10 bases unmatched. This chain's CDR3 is CASSATGPTGEKLFF. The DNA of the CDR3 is TGTGCCAGCAGCGCGACCGGACCGACAGGGGAAAAACTGTTTTTT.

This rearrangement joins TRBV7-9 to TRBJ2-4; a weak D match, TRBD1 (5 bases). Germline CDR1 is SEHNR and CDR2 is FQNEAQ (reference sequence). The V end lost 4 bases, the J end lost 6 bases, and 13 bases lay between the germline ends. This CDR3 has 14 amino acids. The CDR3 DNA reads TGTGCCAGCAGCTCCCTGGGGCCCCTAAACATTCAGTACTTC. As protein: CASSSLGPLNIQYF.

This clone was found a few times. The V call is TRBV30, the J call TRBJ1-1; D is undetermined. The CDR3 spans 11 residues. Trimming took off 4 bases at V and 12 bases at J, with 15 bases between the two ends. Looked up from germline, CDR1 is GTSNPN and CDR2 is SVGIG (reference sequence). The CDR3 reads CAWMEWAKTFF. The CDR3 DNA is TGTGCCTGGATGGAGTGGGCGAAAACTTTCTTT.

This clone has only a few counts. The CDR3 DNA is TGTGCCAGCAAATTCGTAAACTCTGGGGCCAACGTCCTGACTTTC. Encoded protein: CASKFVNSGANVLTF. This chain uses TRBV7-9 with TRBJ2-6; D is ambiguous. V dropped 7 bases and J dropped 0 bases, with 10 bases sitting between them. The germline CDR1 and CDR2 sequences are SEHNR and FQNEAQ (reference sequence). The length of the CDR3 is 15 residues.

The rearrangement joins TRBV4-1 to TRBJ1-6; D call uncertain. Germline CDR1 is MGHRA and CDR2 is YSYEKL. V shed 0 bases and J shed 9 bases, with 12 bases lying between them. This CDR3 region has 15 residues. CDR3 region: CASSQDRFRGSPLHF. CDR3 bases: TGCGCCAGCAGCCAAGATAGATTCAGAGGTTCACCCCTCCACTTT.

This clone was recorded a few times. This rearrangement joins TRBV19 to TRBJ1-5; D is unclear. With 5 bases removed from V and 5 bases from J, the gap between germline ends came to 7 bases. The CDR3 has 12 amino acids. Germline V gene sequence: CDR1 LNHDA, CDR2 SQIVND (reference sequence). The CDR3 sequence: CASSRKHQPQHF. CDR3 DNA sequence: TGTGCCAGTAGTCGGAAGCATCAGCCCCAGCATTTT.

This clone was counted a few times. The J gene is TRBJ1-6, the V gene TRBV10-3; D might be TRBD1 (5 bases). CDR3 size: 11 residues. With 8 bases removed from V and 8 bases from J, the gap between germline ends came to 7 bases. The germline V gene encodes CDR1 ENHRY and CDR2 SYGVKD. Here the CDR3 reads CAIGQDSPLHF. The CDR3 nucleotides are TGTGCCATCGGACAAGATTCACCCCTCCACTTT.

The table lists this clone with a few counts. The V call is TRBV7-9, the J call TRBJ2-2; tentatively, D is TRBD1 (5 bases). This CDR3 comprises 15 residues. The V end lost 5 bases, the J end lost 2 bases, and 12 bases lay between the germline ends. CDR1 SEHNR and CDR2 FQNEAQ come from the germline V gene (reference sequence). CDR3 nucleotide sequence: TGTGCCAGCAGCCCGATAGACAGTAACACCGGGGAGCTGTTTTTT. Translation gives CASSPIDSNTGELFF. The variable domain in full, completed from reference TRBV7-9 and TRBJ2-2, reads DTGVSQNPRHKITKRGQNVTFRCDPISEHNRLYWYRQTLGQGPEFLTYFQNEAQLEKSRLLSDRFSAERPKGSFSTLEIQRTEQGDSAMYLCASSPIDSNTGELFFGEGSRLTVL.

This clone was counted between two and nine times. Written as DNA, the CDR3 is TGTGCCAGCAGCCACCTTGGACAGGGTGAATATGGCTACACCTTC. Protein product: CASSHLGQGEYGYTF. J is TRBJ1-2 and V is TRBV9; the match to TRBD1 covers 8 bases. There are 15 residues in the CDR3. Germline V gene data show CDR1 as SGDLS and CDR2 as YYNGEE. After removal of 4 bases from V and 5 bases from J, the junction contained 10 bases not matched to a gene.

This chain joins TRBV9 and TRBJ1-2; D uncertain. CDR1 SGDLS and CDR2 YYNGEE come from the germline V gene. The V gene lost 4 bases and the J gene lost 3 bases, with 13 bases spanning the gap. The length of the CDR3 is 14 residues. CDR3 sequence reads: CASSPSGSDYGYTF. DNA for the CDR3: TGTGCCAGCAGCCCCAGCGGGTCGGACTATGGCTACACCTTC.